This record looks at one TCR beta chain sequence and its context. As yet, its antigen is unknown. Treatment in this sample: roughly nine-day PBMC culture with coronavirus spike peptide pools or control peptides (ViraFEST assay). The sample is drawn from a study of vaccination and CD4 T cells after COVID-19. Study findings and constraints: The cohort comprised relatively few convalescent patients, and no early post-infection timepoints were analyzed. Among reactive clones from convalescent patients, a median about 86% appeared only post-vaccination.

Once obtained from cultured CD4+ T cells, the DNA was sequenced using the Oncomine TCR Beta short-read assay. A single record per CDR3 protein comes from TCRdb applying MiXCR to the PCR reads. Of 15,000 to 20,000 distinct CDR3 sequences listed, roughly half are singletons. The CDR3 covers 17 residues. Germline V gives CDR1 SGHTA, CDR2 FQGNSA. Unmatched junction bases numbered 10, after V lost 5 bases and J lost 5 bases. The source is a human donor who had recovered from COVID-19. The chain combines TRBV7-2 with TRBJ2-1, with TRBD2 identical over 12 bases. Sequenced material: CD4+ T cells from blood, cultured in vitro, taken before SARS-CoV-2 vaccination. This CDR3 reads CASSRTSGTPSNNEQFF. CDR3 nucleotide sequence: TGTGCCAGCAGCAGGACTAGCGGGACCCCCTCAAACAATGAGCAGTTCTTC.